The sequence of this T cell receptor (beta chain) was determined in a study of T cell repertoires in cytomegalovirus infection. Study-level information: Alongside well-studied HLA-B-restricted CMV epitopes, recently identified HLA-C-restricted CMV epitopes were also used. In public TCR beta signatures, there were indications of both CMV infection and matching HLA type.

TCRdb fed the reads into MiXCR, producing one record per CDR3 protein. The table has 200,000 or so distinct CDR3 sequences, around 40% seen once. As for this clonotype: Its cognate antigen is unknown.

Trimming cost V 0 bases and J 0 bases, with 15 bases left between them. In germline, CDR1 is SGHVT, CDR2 SQSDAQ. The CDR3 loop spans 18 amino acids. Whole-study results and caveats: CMV-specific TCR beta clonotypes restricted by HLA-C were the ones dominating the ex vivo response.

The clonotype originates from a human donor in good health (CMV status not recorded). Some clones in this sample may be carry-over from other donors' samples. This chain connects TRBV7-4 to TRBJ1-3; D is possibly TRBD1 (5 bases). The input for sequencing was CD8+ T cells from cultured PBMCs, taken from culture after CMV antigen stimulation. CDR3 residues: CASSLARGVRVSGNTIYF. The DNA for the CDR3 is TGTGCCAGCAGCTTAGCACGAGGGGTACGCGTCTCTGGAAACACCATATATTTT.